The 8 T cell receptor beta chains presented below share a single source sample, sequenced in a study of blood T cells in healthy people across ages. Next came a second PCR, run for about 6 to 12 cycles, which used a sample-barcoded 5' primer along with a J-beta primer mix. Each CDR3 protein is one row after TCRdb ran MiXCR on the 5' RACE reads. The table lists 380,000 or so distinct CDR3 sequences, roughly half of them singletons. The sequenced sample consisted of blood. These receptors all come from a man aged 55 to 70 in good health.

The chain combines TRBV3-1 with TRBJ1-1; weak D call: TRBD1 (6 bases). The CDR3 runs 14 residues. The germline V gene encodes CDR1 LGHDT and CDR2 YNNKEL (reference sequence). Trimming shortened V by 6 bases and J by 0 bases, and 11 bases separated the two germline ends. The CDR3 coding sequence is TGTGCCAGCAGACCCGGGACATTGAACACTGAAGCTTTCTTT. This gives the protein CASRPGTLNTEAFF.

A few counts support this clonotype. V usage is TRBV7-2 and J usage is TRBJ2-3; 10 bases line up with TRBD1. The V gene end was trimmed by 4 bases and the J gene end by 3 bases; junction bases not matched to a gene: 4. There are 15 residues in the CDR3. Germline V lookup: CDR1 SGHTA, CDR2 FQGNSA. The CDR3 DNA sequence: TGTGCCAGCAGCTACGGACAGGGGGTAACAGATACGCAGTATTTT. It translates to CASSYGQGVTDTQYF.

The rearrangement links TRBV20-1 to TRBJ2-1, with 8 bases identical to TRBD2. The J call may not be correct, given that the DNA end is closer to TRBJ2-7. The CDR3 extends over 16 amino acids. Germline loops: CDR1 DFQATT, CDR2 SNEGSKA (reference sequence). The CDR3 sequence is CSASSLSGNSYNEQYF. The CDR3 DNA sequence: TGCAGTGCTAGTTCCCTTAGCGGGAACTCCTACAATGAGCAGTACTTC.

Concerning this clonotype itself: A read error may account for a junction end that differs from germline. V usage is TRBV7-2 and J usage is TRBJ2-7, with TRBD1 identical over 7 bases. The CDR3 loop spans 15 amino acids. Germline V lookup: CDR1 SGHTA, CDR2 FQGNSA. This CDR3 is CVSSFDRASSYEQYF. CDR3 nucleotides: TGTGTCAGCAGCTTCGACAGGGCCAGCTCCTACGAGCAGTACTTC.

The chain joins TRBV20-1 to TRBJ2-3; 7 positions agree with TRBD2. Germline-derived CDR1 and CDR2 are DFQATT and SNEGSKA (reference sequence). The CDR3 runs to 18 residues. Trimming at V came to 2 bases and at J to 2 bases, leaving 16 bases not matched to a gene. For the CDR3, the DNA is TGCAGTGCTAGAAGTGGGAGATCTAGCGGCTCTGTCACAGATACGCAGTATTTT. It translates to CSARSGRSSGSVTDTQYF.

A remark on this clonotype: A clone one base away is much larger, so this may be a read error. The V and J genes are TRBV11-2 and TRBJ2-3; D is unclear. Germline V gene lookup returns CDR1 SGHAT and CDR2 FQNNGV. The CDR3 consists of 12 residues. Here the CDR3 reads CASSAHPDTRYF. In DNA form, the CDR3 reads TGTGCCAGCAGCGCGCACCCGGATACGCGGTATTTT.

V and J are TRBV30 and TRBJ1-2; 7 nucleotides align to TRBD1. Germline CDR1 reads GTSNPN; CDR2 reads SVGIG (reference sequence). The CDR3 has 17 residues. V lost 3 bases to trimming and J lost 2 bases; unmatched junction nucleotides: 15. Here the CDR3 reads CAWRDRSDRLRNYGYTF. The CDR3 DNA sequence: TGTGCCTGGAGGGACCGATCGGACAGGCTACGAAACTATGGCTACACCTTC.

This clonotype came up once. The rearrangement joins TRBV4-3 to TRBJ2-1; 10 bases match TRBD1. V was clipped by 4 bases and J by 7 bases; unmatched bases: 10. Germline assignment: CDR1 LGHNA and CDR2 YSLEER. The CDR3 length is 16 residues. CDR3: CASSRFGTGAGNEQFF. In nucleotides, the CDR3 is TGCGCCAGCAGCCGCTTTGGGACAGGGGCGGGAAATGAGCAGTTCTTC.